This record concerns one T cell receptor beta chain sequence. Other DNA sequences within the sample encode an identical CDR3. These data originate in a study of shared clonotypes between healthy human individuals. Per germline, CDR1 SGDLS and CDR2 YYNGEE. Deletions cut 4 bases from V and 4 bases from J, with 9 bases between. This CDR3 comprises 13 residues. Those who donated were healthy HIV-negative adults, with no recent acute infections or vaccinations reported. It was into CD45RA+ naive and CD45RA-negative memory subsets that the CD4+ cells were split. Each sorted subset replicate got 200 ng genomic DNA, tens of thousands of genomes. The authors' processing: Quality scores were absent from the junction-only immunoSEQ sequences, so filtering differed. The method was immunoSEQ multiplex PCR; TCRdb's version includes in-frame clones alone and lacks a portion of them. The DNA was the basis for D and trimming; V, J and clone size are from that table. The sample comprises approximately 2.5 million clones, approximately 93% of which are singletons, and roughly 0.36% rests with the top ten.

Sequenced sample: naive CD4+ T cells from PBMCs. Subset of the sample: CD45RA+ positively selected. This chain connects TRBV9 to TRBJ1-3; D remains ambiguous. This clonotype was sampled from a man aged 18-30 years in good health. Some clones in this sample may be carry-over from other donors' samples. CDR3 bases: TGTGCCAGCAGCCGGGATCCGGGAAACACCATATATTTT. It is translated as CASSRDPGNTIYF.